This TCR beta chain came from a study of PD-L1 blockade in urothelial cancer. Background on the study: Treatment start was followed by blood analysis at 3 weeks (second dose) and again at 6 weeks.

Time point defined: peripheral blood 6 weeks after treatment start. TCRdb's copy holds only in-frame clones and misses some; the assay was immunoSEQ multiplex PCR. The table includes about 130,000 clones, roughly 83% detected once. Germline lookup yields CDR1 MNHEY and CDR2 SMNVEV (reference sequence). CDR3 length: 24 residues. J lost 6 bases, V lost 1 base, and 30 bases had no gene match. This receptor was identified in a man aged 45-65 years with urothelial cancer. The chain joins TRBV27 to TRBJ1-6, with TRBD1 identical over 7 bases. The sequenced sample was PBMCs, obtained around atezolizumab (anti-PD-L1) treatment. The DNA for the CDR3 is TGTGCCAGCAGTTTATGGGCCGGGACAGCTTACTCCTATGTAGGGAATCAGCCTAATTCACCCCTCCACTTT. It is translated as CASSLWAGTAYSYVGNQPNSPLHF.